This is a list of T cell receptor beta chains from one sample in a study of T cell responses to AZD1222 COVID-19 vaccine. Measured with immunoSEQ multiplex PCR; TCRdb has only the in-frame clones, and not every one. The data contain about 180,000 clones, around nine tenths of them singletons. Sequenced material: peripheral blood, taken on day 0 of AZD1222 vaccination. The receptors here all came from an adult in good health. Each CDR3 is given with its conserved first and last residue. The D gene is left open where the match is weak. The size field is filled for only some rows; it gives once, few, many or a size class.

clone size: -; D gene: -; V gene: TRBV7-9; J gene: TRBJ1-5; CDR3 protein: CASSLASNQPQHF; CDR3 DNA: TGTGCCAGCAGCTTAGCTTCCAATCAGCCCCAGCATTTT
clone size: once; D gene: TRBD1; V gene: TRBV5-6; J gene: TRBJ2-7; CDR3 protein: CASSFPGQGSYEQYF; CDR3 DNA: TGTGCCAGCAGCTTTCCGGGACAGGGATCCTACGAGCAGTACTTC
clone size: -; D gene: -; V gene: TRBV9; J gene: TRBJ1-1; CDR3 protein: CASSGIGIEAFF; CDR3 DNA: TGTGCCAGCAGCGGAATCGGGATTGAAGCTTTCTTT
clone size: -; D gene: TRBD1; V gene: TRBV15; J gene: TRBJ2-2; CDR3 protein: CATSTDRETGELFF; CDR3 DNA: TGTGCCACCAGCACCGACAGGGAAACCGGGGAGCTGTTTTTT
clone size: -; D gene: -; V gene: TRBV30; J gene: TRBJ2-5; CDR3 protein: CAWSPTGETQYF; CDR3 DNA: TGTGCCTGGAGTCCCACAGGGGAGACCCAGTACTTC
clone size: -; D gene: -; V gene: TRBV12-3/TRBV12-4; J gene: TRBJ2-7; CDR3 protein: CASSRGRAYEQYF; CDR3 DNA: TGTGCCAGCAGTAGGGGCCGTGCCTACGAGCAGTACTTC
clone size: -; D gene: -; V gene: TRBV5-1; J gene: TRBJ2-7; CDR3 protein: CASSSQAYEQYF; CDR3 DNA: TGCGCCAGCAGCTCGCAGGCCTACGAGCAGTACTTC
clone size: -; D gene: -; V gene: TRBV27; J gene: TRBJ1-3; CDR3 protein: CASIGQGAGNTIYF; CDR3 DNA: TGTGCCAGCATAGGGCAGGGTGCTGGAAACACCATATATTTT
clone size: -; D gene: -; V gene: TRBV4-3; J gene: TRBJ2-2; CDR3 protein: CASSQDAVVGPGELFF; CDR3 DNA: TGCGCCAGCAGCCAAGATGCGGTAGTCGGCCCCGGGGAGCTGTTTTTT
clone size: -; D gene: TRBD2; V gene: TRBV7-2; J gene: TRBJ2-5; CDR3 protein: CASSLPPSGGLETQYF; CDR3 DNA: TGTGCCAGCAGCTTACCGCCTAGCGGGGGTCTAGAGACCCAGTACTTC
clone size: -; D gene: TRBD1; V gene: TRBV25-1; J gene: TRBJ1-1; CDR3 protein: CASSSGQGRTEAFF; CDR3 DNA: TGTGCCAGCAGTTCAGGACAGGGGAGGACTGAAGCTTTCTTT
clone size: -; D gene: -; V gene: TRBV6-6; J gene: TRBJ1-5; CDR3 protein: CASSPGTHSRHQPQHF; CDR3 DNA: TGTGCCAGCAGCCCCGGGACTCACAGCCGGCATCAGCCCCAGCATTTT
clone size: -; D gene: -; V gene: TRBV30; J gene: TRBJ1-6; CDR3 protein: CAWDDTGNSPLHF; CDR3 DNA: TGTGCCTGGGATGACACAGGGAACTCACCCCTCCACTTT
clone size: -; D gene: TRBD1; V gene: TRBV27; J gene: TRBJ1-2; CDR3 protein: CASSPGTGKGGYTF; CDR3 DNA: TGTGCCAGCAGTCCCGGGACAGGGAAGGGAGGCTACACCTTC
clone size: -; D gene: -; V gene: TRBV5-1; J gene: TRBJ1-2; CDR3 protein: CASSPPRDGLYGYTF; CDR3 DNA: TGCGCCAGCAGCCCCCCCCGGGACGGTCTCTATGGCTACACCTTC